Below are 30 T cell receptor beta chains sequenced from a single sample in a study of Graves' ophthalmopathy and Graves' hyperthyroidism. RNA transcripts served as template for amplifying TCR beta CDR3 sequences. HTBI primers were used in a first-round RT-PCR, which preceded a second-round multiplex PCR. TCRdb redid the calling of the multiplex PCR reads with MiXCR, one entry per CDR3 protein. This sample carries 400,000 to 450,000 distinct CDR3 sequences, around 21% of them seen once, and the ten largest clones take approximately 3.2%. Input material: peripheral blood. These receptors all stem from a woman aged 18-35 years with stable Graves' hyperthyroidism.

This clonotype was seen repeatedly, ten times or more. The rearrangement links TRBV27 to TRBJ2-6, with D tentatively TRBD1 or TRBD2 (5 bases each). The germline V and J ends were trimmed by 5 bases and 3 bases, with 17 bases remaining between them. The CDR3 length is 17 residues. Per germline, CDR1 MNHEY and CDR2 SMNVEV (reference sequence). This chain's CDR3 is CASSPVGEGSGANVLTF. Here the CDR3 DNA reads TGTGCCAGCAGTCCGGTGGGGGAAGGGAGTGGGGCCAACGTCCTGACTTTC.

This clonotype was picked up many times. This sequence joins TRBV29-1 and TRBJ2-7, with D hard to call. Trimming took off 1 base at V and 0 bases at J, with 7 bases between the two ends. This CDR3 has 13 residues. In germline, CDR1 is SQVTM, CDR2 ANQGSEA. CDR3 bases: TGCAGCGTTGAAGCGCCTTCCTCCTACGAGCAGTACTTC. Translating it yields CSVEAPSSYEQYF.

This clonotype was seen at least ten times. V gene TRBV6-5 combines with J gene TRBJ2-5, with 7 bases matching TRBD2. The CDR3 extends over 14 amino acids. The ends lost 5 bases at V and 2 bases at J; junction bases unmatched: 5. Germline V gives CDR1 MNHEY, CDR2 SVGAGI. CDR3 region: CASSHKREQETQYF. As DNA, the CDR3 is TGTGCCAGCAGTCACAAGCGGGAACAAGAGACCCAGTACTTC.

The DNA of the CDR3 is TGTGCCAGCATCCAAGGAGGTACCGAGCAGTACTTC. It is translated as CASIQGGTEQYF. J is TRBJ2-7 and V is TRBV28, with a possible D match to TRBD2 (5 bases). Germline V CDR1 and CDR2: MDHEN, SYDVKM. This CDR3 is built from 12 residues. Trimming removed 7 bases from V and 6 bases from J, with 13 bases in between.

The chain uses TRBV7-2 and TRBJ2-2, with TRBD2 matching 8 bases. The ends lost 6 bases at V and 6 bases at J; junction bases unmatched: 9. CDR1 is SGHTA and CDR2 is FQGNSA in the germline V gene. This CDR3 is built from 15 residues. CDR3 nucleotides: TGTGCCAGCAGGGCCGGGACTAGGTCCGCCGGGGAGCTGTTTTTT. Protein: CASRAGTRSAGELFF.

This clonotype was detected ten times or more. V usage is TRBV10-1 and J usage is TRBJ2-5; a weak D match, TRBD2 (5 bases). Trimming removed 5 bases at V and 5 bases at J, with 12 bases between. CDR1 and CDR2 (germline): WNHNN, SYGVQD (reference sequence). The CDR3 is 13 amino acids. CDR3 sequence: CASSPGWGETQYF. The CDR3 DNA sequence: TGCGCCAGCAGTCCGGGATGGGGTGAGACCCAGTACTTC.

This clonotype showed up many times. A read error may account for a junction end that differs from germline. The chain has TRBV7-9 and TRBJ1-1, with unresolved D. This CDR3 is 15 amino acids long. The V gene's germline CDR1 is SEHNR and CDR2 FQNEAQ (reference sequence). In DNA form, the CDR3 reads TGTGCCAGCAGCCTAGCCCCGGCCCGGGGTTCTGAAGCTTTCTTT. Translating it yields CASSLAPARGSEAFF.

This clonotype was counted a single time. A much larger clone lies a single base off, so this may be a read error. CDR3 DNA: TGCAGTGCCGCTAGGGGGAACACCGGGGAGCGGTTTTTT. Its translation is CSAARGNTGERFF. The rearrangement uses TRBV20-1 and TRBJ2-2; D may be TRBD1 (6 bases). CDR3 size: 13 residues. The germline gives CDR1 DFQATT, CDR2 SNEGSKA (reference sequence).

This clonotype has a count of ten or more. The V gene is TRBV30, the J gene TRBJ1-2; D gene uncertain. The length of the CDR3 is 12 residues. The V and J ends lost 4 bases and 7 bases respectively, with 13 bases between them. Germline CDR1 and CDR2: GTSNPN and SVGIG (reference sequence). DNA for the CDR3: TGTGCCTGGACACAGTTTCCTCGTGGCTACACCTTC. Residues: CAWTQFPRGYTF. The variable domain in full, with the rest retrieved from reference TRBV30 and TRBJ1-2, is SQTIHQWPATLVQPVGSPLSLECTVEGTSNPNLYWYRQAAGRGLQLLFYSVGIGQISSEVPQNLSASRPQDRQFILSSKKLLLSDSGFYLCAWTQFPRGYTFGSGTRLTVV.

The V call is TRBV6-2 or TRBV6-3, the J call TRBJ1-2, with D possibly being TRBD1 (5 bases). The germline V gene has CDR1 MNHEY and CDR2 SVGEGT. The CDR3 runs to 14 residues. Between the trimmed V and J ends, which lost 4 bases and 4 bases, there was a span of 13 bases. The CDR3 region has the DNA TGTGCCAGCAGTTCTTTCCGGGACGGCTATGGCTACACCTTC. Protein: CASSSFRDGYGYTF.

In this sample, this clonotype turned up many times. This chain joins TRBV19 and TRBJ1-3, with D tentatively TRBD1 (5 bases). V was pared by 1 base and J by 6 bases, with 13 bases between. Germline lookup yields CDR1 LNHDA and CDR2 SQIVND (reference sequence). The CDR3 totals 15 residues. The CDR3 sequence: CASSIGTRNLNTIYF. CDR3 bases: TGTGCCAGTAGTATAGGGACAAGGAATCTAAACACCATATATTTT.

This clonotype has more than one count but fewer than ten. V and J are TRBV12-3 or TRBV12-4 and TRBJ1-2, with a tentative D call TRBD1 (5 bases). V lost 5 bases, J lost 8 bases, and 18 bases lay in between. The CDR3 has 14 amino acids. The CDR3 is CASSVGTAILGYTF. The CDR3 coding sequence is TGTGCCAGCAGTGTCGGGACCGCCATACTCGGCTACACCTTC.

Ten or more counts support this clonotype. At one boundary the junction diverges from the germline segment, which might be a read error. This rearrangement joins TRBV5-1 to TRBJ2-5, with D perhaps TRBD2 (5 bases). This CDR3 has 12 residues. Germline V gene sequence: CDR1 SGHRS, CDR2 YFSETQ. The DNA of the CDR3 is TGCGCCAGCAGTGAATTGGGAGAGGCCCAGTACTTC. Amino acid sequence: CASSELGEAQYF.

This clonotype was observed many times. The chain recombines TRBV27 with TRBJ2-7; 10 nucleotides line up with TRBD2. CDR1 and CDR2 (germline): MNHEY, SMNVEV (reference sequence). The length of the CDR3 is 15 residues. V shed 5 bases, J shed 4 bases, and the junction held 8 bases outside the gene matches. The CDR3 region is CASSLVGLAIYEQYF. DNA of the CDR3: TGTGCCAGCAGTCTCGTGGGACTAGCGATATACGAGCAGTACTTC.

This clonotype appeared many times. The rearrangement joins TRBV6-2 or TRBV6-3 to TRBJ2-5; no reliable D call. V gave up 5 bases and J gave up 2 bases, with 9 bases separating them. The CDR3 is made up of 13 amino acids. Germline V lookup: CDR1 MNHEY, CDR2 SVGEGT. CDR3 loop: CASSLGWQETQYF. In nucleotides, the CDR3 is TGTGCCAGCAGTCTCGGCTGGCAAGAGACCCAGTACTTC.

This clonotype was found many times. V usage is TRBV28 and J usage is TRBJ1-6, with no clear D. The CDR3 consists of 15 residues. V shed 5 bases and J shed 2 bases, with 10 bases lying between them. Germline CDR1 is MDHEN and CDR2 is SYDVKM. The chain's CDR3 is CASSTDGTYNSPLHF. In DNA form, the CDR3 reads TGTGCCAGCAGTACGGACGGAACCTATAATTCACCCCTCCACTTT. The full variable domain, completed using reference TRBV28 and TRBJ1-6, is DVKVTQSSRYLVKRTGEKVFLECVQDMDHENMFWYRQDPGLGLRLIYFSYDVKMKEKGDIPEGYSVSREKKERFSLILESASTNQTSMYLCASSTDGTYNSPLHFGNGTRLTVT.

This clonotype was detected ten times or more. The V call is TRBV6-1, the J call TRBJ2-5; unclear D gene. There are 11 residues in the CDR3. The ends were cut back, 0 bases at V and 11 bases at J, with 7 bases in the middle. The V gene's germline CDR1 is MNHNS and CDR2 SASEGT. The CDR3 loop reads CASSEAARQYF. The CDR3 nucleotides read TGTGCCAGCAGTGAAGCGGCCAGACAGTACTTC.

This clonotype was counted at least ten times. This sequence joins TRBV20-1 and TRBJ1-4; 7 bases agree with TRBD1. The V gene end was trimmed by 5 bases and the J gene end by 7 bases; junction bases not matched to a gene: 7. The CDR3 totals 13 residues. CDR1 and CDR2 from the germline V gene are DFQATT and SNEGSKA (reference sequence). In DNA form, the CDR3 reads TGCAGTGCTTTCGACAGGGCGAGTGAAAAACTGTTTTTT. Translation gives CSAFDRASEKLFF.

This clonotype came up many times. The genes are TRBV20-1 and TRBJ2-2; D unclear. The CDR3 consists of 14 residues. Trimming removed 4 bases from V and 0 bases from J, with 9 bases in between. Germline CDR1 is DFQATT and CDR2 is SNEGSKA (reference sequence). CDR3 nucleotide sequence: TGCAGTGCTACTAATTTCGCGAACACCGGGGAGCTGTTTTTT. Translating it yields CSATNFANTGELFF.

Ten or more counts support this clonotype. The chain uses TRBV20-1 and TRBJ2-5, with TRBD1 as a possible D gene (7 bases). Germline CDR1 and CDR2: DFQATT and SNEGSKA (reference sequence). Trimming pared 2 bases from V and 1 base from J, leaving 14 bases between. This CDR3 region has 15 residues. The DNA of the CDR3 is TGCAGTGCTAGATTGGCAGGGGGACTCCAAGAGACCCAGTACTTC. Its protein product is CSARLAGGLQETQYF.

This clonotype was detected many times. The chain is built from TRBV10-3 and TRBJ2-5; tentatively, D is TRBD1 (6 bases). Germline V gene data show CDR1 as ENHRY and CDR2 as SYGVKD. This CDR3 is built from 15 residues. V was trimmed by 4 bases and J by 2 bases, leaving 14 bases between them. The CDR3 loop is CAISGQDRKQETQYF. CDR3 nucleotides: TGTGCCATCAGTGGGCAGGACAGAAAACAAGAGACCCAGTACTTC.

This clonotype was counted at least ten times. The J gene is TRBJ2-7, the V gene TRBV6-1, with 7 bases fitting TRBD1. Germline CDR1 reads MNHNS; CDR2 reads SASEGT. This CDR3 has 13 amino acids. DNA for the CDR3: TGTGGCCCGACAGGGAAGGGGCTCTACGAGCAGTACTTC. Amino acid sequence: CGPTGKGLYEQYF.

This clonotype was counted at least ten times. The rearrangement uses TRBV12-3 or TRBV12-4 and TRBJ2-2, with TRBD2 matching over 10 bases. The CDR3 has 15 residues. V shed 4 bases, J shed 5 bases, and the junction held 4 bases outside the gene matches. CDR3: CASSSFSGRTGELFF. The CDR3 DNA reads as TGTGCCAGCAGTTCCTTTAGCGGGAGGACCGGGGAGCTGTTTTTT.

The sample holds many counts of this clonotype. The chain is built from TRBV20-1 and TRBJ2-2, with 9 positions matching TRBD2. The CDR3 contains 18 residues. Germline assignment: CDR1 DFQATT and CDR2 SNEGSKA (reference sequence). V shed 0 bases and J 0 bases; nucleotides not matched to a gene: 8. The CDR3 here is CSARDLEREATNTGELFF. DNA for the CDR3: TGCAGTGCTAGAGATCTGGAGCGGGAGGCCACGAACACCGGGGAGCTGTTTTTT.

This clonotype was seen repeatedly, ten times or more. The chain combines TRBV29-1 with TRBJ2-5, with D possibly matching TRBD2 (5 bases). Germline V gives CDR1 SQVTM, CDR2 ANQGSEA. V was trimmed by 7 bases and J by 5 bases, leaving 17 bases between them. The CDR3 is 13 amino acids. CDR3 in amino acids: CSGRGPTHETQYF. The CDR3, as DNA: TGCAGCGGCCGGGGTCCCACTCACGAGACCCAGTACTTC.

This clonotype came up a few times. This chain connects TRBV4-1 to TRBJ2-5, with D perhaps matching TRBD2 (5 bases). Per germline, CDR1 MGHRA and CDR2 YSYEKL. Trimming stripped 1 base from V and 6 bases from J, with 9 bases between. The CDR3 runs to 13 residues. As DNA, the CDR3 is TGCGCCAGCAGCCAAGCGTCGGGGAAGACCCAGTACTTC. This translates into CASSQASGKTQYF.

This clonotype was seen many times. The chain joins TRBV6-5 to TRBJ1-2; weak D call: TRBD1 (5 bases). CDR3 length equals 16 residues. V lost 6 bases and J 5 bases, leaving 22 bases between the germline ends. Germline loops: CDR1 MNHEY, CDR2 SVGAGI. CDR3 protein: CASRADGPGGLYGYTF. The DNA of the CDR3 is TGTGCCAGCAGGGCGGATGGGCCGGGGGGTCTGTATGGCTACACCTTC.

The V gene is TRBV20-1, the J gene TRBJ2-7; D is ambiguous. V was trimmed by 3 bases and J by 6 bases, leaving 15 bases between them. Germline V gene data show CDR1 as DFQATT and CDR2 as SNEGSKA (reference sequence). The CDR3 contains 13 residues. CDR3 residues: CSARALVGGEQYF. The CDR3 nucleotides are TGCAGTGCTAGGGCCTTGGTGGGTGGCGAGCAGTACTTC.

This clonotype was observed many times. The chain recombines TRBV4-2 with TRBJ1-1; D not certain. CDR3 size: 14 residues. Trimming cost V 4 bases and J 0 bases, with 9 bases left between them. Germline lookup yields CDR1 LGHNA and CDR2 YNFKEQ. CDR3: CASSRLGMNTEAFF. The CDR3 DNA sequence: TGTGCCAGCAGCCGGCTGGGAATGAACACTGAAGCTTTCTTT.

The V call is TRBV28, the J call TRBJ1-2; 9 nucleotides match TRBD1. The germline V gene has CDR1 MDHEN and CDR2 SYDVKM. The trim removed 5 bases at V and 8 bases at J, leaving 6 bases unmatched. CDR3 size: 13 residues. In DNA form, the CDR3 reads TGTGCCAGCAGTCCGGGGACAGGGATCGGCTACACCTTC. Translation: CASSPGTGIGYTF.